This T cell receptor beta chain originates from a study of T cell responses to AZD1222 COVID-19 vaccine. Whole-study context: Second-dose intervals of approximately 4 or approximately 12 weeks were pooled.

Details on this clone: Its target is unknown.

Findings of the study overall: There were vaccine-associated CD4 TCRs across spike, dominant at 160-218 and 743-854. It was only after the peak T cell response that any repertoires were sampled. Following two doses of AZD1222, Spike-specific TCR breadth and depth rose.

Assay used: immunoSEQ multiplex PCR; TCRdb lists only in-frame clones, some missing. This table holds about 150,000 clones, roughly nine tenths found once. CDR1 and CDR2 (germline): SGHKS, YYEKEE (reference sequence). The V end was cut by 0 bases, the J end by 1 base, with 14 bases between. CDR3 length: 16 residues. This chain joins TRBV5-5 and TRBJ2-7, with D uncertain. This receptor was taken from an adult in good health. The sample consisted of peripheral blood, taken on day 0 of AZD1222 vaccination. CDR3 nucleotides: TGTGCCAGCAGCTTGGGAAGACGAGCCGATTCCTACGAGCAGTACTTC. This encodes CASSLGRRADSYEQYF.